These 26 T cell receptor beta chains share one sample of origin, sequenced in a study of blood T cells in healthy people across ages. Using a J-beta primer mix together with a sample-barcoded 5' primer, a second PCR was run for about 6 to 11 cycles. TCRdb processed the 5' RACE reads anew with MiXCR; each CDR3 protein has one entry. The table records 1.5 million to 2 million distinct CDR3 sequences, around 35% of them present only once. The specimen was blood. These receptors all stem from a woman aged 25 to 45 in good health.

This clonotype was detected a few times. The chain recombines TRBV20-1 with TRBJ2-1; the D gene is possibly TRBD2 (5 bases). V lost 3 bases to trimming and J lost 0 bases, with 12 bases between them. This CDR3 is built from 15 residues. Germline V lookup: CDR1 DFQATT, CDR2 SNEGSKA (reference sequence). Here the CDR3 reads CSAREDFHSYNEQFF. Here the CDR3 DNA reads TGCAGTGCTAGGGAGGACTTCCACTCCTACAATGAGCAGTTCTTC.

In its sample, this clonotype was seen a few times. This chain joins TRBV20-1 and TRBJ2-7; 10 positions agree with TRBD2. CDR3 size: 14 residues. Germline V gene data show CDR1 as DFQATT and CDR2 as SNEGSKA (reference sequence). The CDR3 nucleotides read TGCAGCGCTGACGGGACTAGCGAGACCTACGAGCAGTACTTC. Translation: CSADGTSETYEQYF.

In this sample, this clonotype turned up a few times. The J gene is TRBJ1-6, the V gene TRBV9, with D possibly TRBD1 on 6 matching bases. This CDR3 contains 16 residues. Germline V gene data show CDR1 as SGDLS and CDR2 as YYNGEE. V was pared by 0 bases and J by 7 bases, with 14 bases between. The CDR3 DNA sequence: TGTGCCAGCAGCGTAGAGGTCGGGGGCAGCAATTCACCCCTCCACTTT. Its translation is CASSVEVGGSNSPLHF.

This chain connects TRBV7-9 to TRBJ1-4, with D unresolved. V gave up 4 bases and J gave up 6 bases, with 9 bases separating them. Germline V gene sequence: CDR1 SEHNR, CDR2 FQNEAQ (reference sequence). The CDR3 contains 13 residues. The CDR3 loop reads CASSSGSHEKLFF. CDR3 in DNA: TGTGCCAGCAGCTCCGGGTCCCATGAAAAACTGTTTTTT.

The J gene is TRBJ2-3, the V gene TRBV12-3 or TRBV12-4, with 8 bases that match TRBD2. CDR3 length: 11 residues. V lost 8 bases to trimming and J lost 10 bases; unmatched junction nucleotides: 5. The CDR3 is CASELAGSQYF. For the CDR3, the DNA is TGTGCCAGCGAATTAGCGGGGTCGCAGTATTTT.

For this clonotype: One junction end disagrees with the germline gene, perhaps due to a read error. The chain links TRBV5-6 to TRBJ2-1, with D perhaps matching TRBD1 or TRBD2 (6 bases each). The germline CDR1 and CDR2 sequences are SGHDT and YYEEEE. The CDR3 loop spans 16 amino acids. The CDR3 DNA reads as TGTGCCGGCAGCTTTCTGACGGGGGCGGCCTACAATGAGCAGTTCTTC. Translating gives CAGSFLTGAAYNEQFF.

This chain uses TRBV4-1 with TRBJ1-2; 7 nucleotides line up with TRBD1. The CDR3 extends over 15 amino acids. V trimming: 1 base; J trimming: 5 bases; junction bases outside the gene matches: 7. Germline values: CDR1 MGHRA, CDR2 YSYEKL. The CDR3 coding sequence is TGCGCCAGCAGCCAAGGGGTCGGGACAGATTATGGCTACACCTTC. This encodes CASSQGVGTDYGYTF.

In this sample, this clonotype turned up many times. V is TRBV9 and J is TRBJ2-1; 7 nucleotides match TRBD2. V lost 4 bases, J lost 3 bases, and 7 bases stayed unmatched. This CDR3 comprises 15 residues. The germline V gene has CDR1 SGDLS and CDR2 YYNGEE. CDR3 residues: CASSPPGGVYNEQFF. The DNA of the CDR3 is TGTGCCAGCAGCCCCCCTGGGGGGGTCTACAATGAGCAGTTCTTC. The full variable domain, its missing parts supplied by reference TRBV9 and TRBJ2-1, is DSGVTQTPKHLITATGQRVTLRCSPRSGDLSVYWYQQSLDQGLQFLIQYYNGEERAKGNILERFSAQQFPDLHSELNLSSLELGDSALYFCASSPPGGVYNEQFFGPGTRLTVL.

V and J are TRBV7-2 and TRBJ2-1; D gene uncertain. In germline, CDR1 is SGHTA, CDR2 FQGNSA. Trimming removed 3 bases from V and 10 bases from J, with 13 bases in between. The CDR3 has 13 amino acids. The DNA of the CDR3 is TGTGCCAGCAGCTTGGGCGCCCTTCGGGAGCAGTTCTTC. Translating gives CASSLGALREQFF.

This clonotype turned up a few times. The rearrangement uses TRBV9 and TRBJ2-3; 8 bases map to TRBD2. Germline CDR1 SGDLS, CDR2 YYNGEE. V shed 4 bases, J shed 2 bases, and the junction held 12 bases outside the gene matches. This CDR3 has 17 amino acids. CDR3 sequence (DNA): TGTGCCAGCAGCCCTCAGGTCGCGGGGGGCCACACAGATACGCAGTATTTT. This sequence encodes CASSPQVAGGHTDTQYF.

This clonotype was counted only a few times. A junction end diverges from the germline sequence, so it may reflect a read error. The CDR3 coding sequence is TGTGCCAGCAGGTACTCGGCAGAATCTGAAAAACTGTTTTTT. Amino acids: CASRYSAESEKLFF. The rearrangement uses TRBV6-5 and TRBJ1-4; D is uncertain. Germline loops: CDR1 MNHEY, CDR2 SVGAGI. This CDR3 is 14 amino acids long.

The sample holds a few counts of this clonotype. The chain uses TRBV5-1 and TRBJ2-7; TRBD1 matches 7 bases. The junction had 4 bases not matched to a gene; V was cut back by 4 bases and J by 0 bases. The CDR3 sequence is 14 residues long. Per germline, CDR1 SGHRS and CDR2 YFSETQ. The DNA of the CDR3 is TGCGCCAGCAGCGTTGGACAGGCCTCCTACGAGCAGTACTTC. Protein sequence: CASSVGQASYEQYF.

This clonotype appeared a few times. The rearrangement links TRBV20-1 to TRBJ1-2; D unresolved. V was trimmed by 0 bases and J by 2 bases, leaving 7 bases between them. CDR3 size: 13 residues. Germline CDR1 DFQATT, CDR2 SNEGSKA (reference sequence). The CDR3 region is CSARDRGNYGYTF. CDR3 nucleotide sequence: TGCAGTGCTAGAGATCGCGGGAACTATGGCTACACCTTC.

In this sample, this clonotype turned up a few times. The V and J genes are TRBV9 and TRBJ2-1; 9 nucleotides match TRBD2. V lost 0 bases and J lost 5; bases outside the gene matches: 3. The CDR3 runs 15 residues. Germline CDR1 SGDLS, CDR2 YYNGEE. The CDR3 region has the DNA TGTGCCAGCAGCGTAGTAAGCGGGGGGAACAATGAGCAGTTCTTC. Amino acid sequence: CASSVVSGGNNEQFF.

This clonotype was counted a few times. This chain connects TRBV7-8 to TRBJ2-1; D may match TRBD1 or TRBD2 (5 bases each). This CDR3 comprises 15 residues. Germline CDR1 and CDR2: SGHVS and FQNEAQ. V was trimmed by 4 bases and J by 7 bases, leaving 17 bases between them. In DNA, the CDR3 is TGTGCCAGCAGCTCCCGGGACCCCACTCGGAATGAGCAGTTCTTC. Its protein product is CASSSRDPTRNEQFF. Together with reference TRBV7-8 and TRBJ2-1, the CDR3 gives the full variable domain: GAGVSQSPRYKVAKRGQDVALRCDPISGHVSLFWYQQALGQGPEFLTYFQNEAQLDKSGLPSDRFFAERPEGSVSTLKIQRTQQEDSAVYLCASSSRDPTRNEQFFGPGTRLTVL.

V and J are TRBV27 and TRBJ2-1, with TRBD2 matching 14 bases. The CDR3 is made up of 17 amino acids. Looked up from germline, CDR1 is MNHEY and CDR2 is SMNVEV (reference sequence). With 11 bases clipped from V and 10 bases from J, the junction kept 19 bases outside the gene matches. CDR3 residues: CAGGATSGRARGREQFF. The CDR3 DNA is TGTGCCGGCGGTGCGACTAGCGGGAGGGCCAGGGGACGGGAGCAGTTCTTC.

The chain couples TRBV29-1 to TRBJ2-2, with D perhaps matching TRBD1 (5 bases). Germline assignment: CDR1 SQVTM and CDR2 ANQGSEA. The CDR3 runs to 14 residues. V lost 7 bases and J 1 base, leaving 13 bases between the germline ends. CDR3 sequence reads: CSATATVNTGELFF. The CDR3 region has the DNA TGCAGCGCTACCGCGACAGTGAACACCGGGGAGCTGTTTTTT.

The chain employs TRBV6-6 and TRBJ2-7, with D possibly being TRBD2 (5 bases). This CDR3 is built from 14 residues. The V gene's germline CDR1 is MNHNY and CDR2 SVGAGI (reference sequence). The V end was cut by 0 bases, the J end by 10 bases, with 16 bases between. The CDR3 region is CASSYSTGSGVQYF. The CDR3 DNA reads TGTGCCAGCAGTTACTCGACGGGGAGTGGGGTTCAGTACTTC.

A few counts support this clonotype. This chain uses TRBV7-6 with TRBJ2-7; either TRBD1 or TRBD2 may fit D (5 bases each). Germline values: CDR1 SGHVS, CDR2 FNYEAQ. With 8 bases removed from V and 2 bases from J, the gap between germline ends came to 10 bases. There are 12 residues in the CDR3. DNA for the CDR3: TGTGCCAGCGGACACGGGGCCTACGAGCAGTACTTC. Translation gives CASGHGAYEQYF.

CDR3 DNA: TGTGCCAGCAGCTTAACGAGGAATTCACCCCTCCACTTT. It translates to CASSLTRNSPLHF. This chain connects TRBV7-8 to TRBJ1-6, with D unresolved. Germline CDR1 and CDR2: SGHVS and FQNEAQ. V was pared by 2 bases and J by 7 bases, with 6 bases between. The CDR3 spans 13 residues.

V is TRBV27 and J is TRBJ2-2; D not resolved. CDR1 and CDR2 from the germline V gene are MNHEY and SMNVEV (reference sequence). Trimming removed 5 bases from V and 1 base from J, with 14 bases in between. CDR3 length: 16 residues. CDR3 sequence (DNA): TGTGCCAGCAGTCCCCCCTACGGAGAGAACACCGGGGAGCTGTTTTTT. The encoded protein is CASSPPYGENTGELFF.

The V gene is TRBV24-1, the J gene TRBJ2-7, with 7 positions matching TRBD2. The CDR3 has 18 amino acids. The germline CDR1 and CDR2 sequences are KGHDR and SFDVKD. With 7 bases clipped from V and 1 base from J, the junction kept 18 bases outside the gene matches. CDR3 DNA sequence: TGTGCCACCAGGGCCCCCCGTGATAGCGGGCGGGGATCCTACGAGCAGTACTTC. It yields the protein CATRAPRDSGRGSYEQYF.

In this sample, this clonotype turned up a few times. The rearrangement links TRBV15 to TRBJ2-1, with 7 nucleotides matching TRBD2. After removal of 3 bases from V and 2 bases from J, the junction contained 4 bases not matched to a gene. CDR1 is LNHNV and CDR2 is YYDKDF in the germline V gene (reference sequence). This CDR3 is built from 15 residues. The CDR3 DNA follows: TGTGCCACCAGCAGTGGGGACTACACCTACAATGAGCAGTTCTTC. Translation: CATSSGDYTYNEQFF.

V and J are TRBV5-1 and TRBJ2-7, with TRBD2 matching over 8 bases. This CDR3 is built from 14 residues. Germline V gene data show CDR1 as SGHRS and CDR2 as YFSETQ. V dropped 5 bases and J dropped 3; count of bases not matched to a gene: 7. CDR3 sequence reads: CASSHSGAFYEQYF. The DNA for the CDR3 is TGCGCCAGCAGTCATAGCGGGGCTTTCTACGAGCAGTACTTC. Full variable domain (rest looked up from reference TRBV5-1 and TRBJ2-7): KAGVTQTPRYLIKTRGQQVTLSCSPISGHRSVSWYQQTPGQGLQFLFEYFSETQRNKGNFPGRFSGRQFSNSRSEMNVSTLELGDSALYLCASSHSGAFYEQYFGPGTRLTVT.

The chain is built from TRBV28 and TRBJ2-7, with 9 bases aligning to TRBD2. Germline values: CDR1 MDHEN, CDR2 SYDVKM. The CDR3 has 15 residues. J was trimmed by 2 bases and V by 4 bases; bases with no gene match: 6. In DNA, the CDR3 is TGTGCCAGCAGTTCCGTAGCGGGAGTAACCTACGAGCAGTACTTC. Translation gives CASSSVAGVTYEQYF.

The CDR3 nucleotides read TGTGCCACCAGCAGTGGGAGATGGGAGACCCAGTACTTC. This sequence encodes CATSSGRWETQYF. The rearrangement joins TRBV15 to TRBJ2-5, with D perhaps matching TRBD2 (5 bases). The V and J ends lost 3 bases and 5 bases respectively, with 10 bases between them. The CDR3 length is 13 residues. Per germline, CDR1 LNHNV and CDR2 YYDKDF (reference sequence).